This T cell receptor beta chain was found in a study of control samples from healthy donors and cancer patients. TCRdb keeps only in-frame clones here, not all; method: immunoSEQ multiplex PCR. In the table there are 260,000 or so clones, roughly 80% of which are singletons. Germline trimming cut 7 bases from V and 7 bases from J; bases unmatched to any gene: 4. The CDR3 is made up of 12 amino acids. The sequence derives from a woman aged 55-75 years with lung cancer. This chain joins TRBV12-3 or TRBV12-4 and TRBJ2-1, with TRBD1 identical over 7 bases. The sample consisted of PBMCs. CDR3 region: CASIDRANEQFF. The CDR3 DNA reads TGTGCCAGCATCGACAGGGCGAATGAGCAGTTCTTC.